This record covers a single TCR beta chain. The source of the sample is a study of cytomegalovirus exposure and HLA in healthy donors. Germline V gene sequence: CDR1 MDHEN, CDR2 SYDVKM. The length of the CDR3 is 14 residues. V dropped 5 bases and J dropped 6 bases, with 14 bases sitting between them. This table comes from immunoSEQ multiplex PCR, and its TCRdb copy is limited to in-frame clones, with some not included. This sample has tens of thousands of clones, with about 96% found just once. The TCR sequence derives from a man aged 18 to 30 in good health and CMV-seronegative. The specimen was PBMCs. This chain joins TRBV28 and TRBJ2-1, with D possibly TRBD2 on 5 matching bases. CDR3 DNA: TGTGCCAGCAGTCTCAAGGACTGGGGCAATGAGCAGTTCTTC. Protein: CASSLKDWGNEQFF.